A single sample gave rise to the 28 T cell receptor beta chains below, sequenced in a study of cytomegalovirus exposure and HLA in healthy donors. Use of 60 Vbeta and 13 Jbeta primers characterized the PCR. Libraries were prepared by immunoSEQ multiplex PCR; TCRdb keeps only in-frame clonotypes and omits some of them. Among tens of thousands of clones, 55% to 65% were seen once, and the ten largest hold roughly 3%. Sample: PBMCs. The receptors stem from a woman between 45 and 60 years old in good health and CMV-seronegative.

The V call is TRBV25-1, the J call TRBJ1-5; a possible D gene is TRBD1 (5 bases). Trimming stripped 3 bases from V and 7 bases from J, with 16 bases between. Germline V gives CDR1 MGHDK, CDR2 SYGVNS. The length of the CDR3 is 15 residues. The CDR3 is CASSEGGGVGQPQHF. CDR3 DNA: TGTGCCAGCAGTGAGGGTGGGGGGGTGGGACAGCCCCAGCATTTT.

The J gene is TRBJ1-5, the V gene TRBV21-1; the D call TRBD1 from the table was never checked on the DNA. TRBV21-1 counts as a pseudogene. The CDR3 covers 18 residues. The chain's CDR3 is CASTFQDRATGSNQPQHF. For the CDR3, the DNA is TGTGCCAGCACCTTTCAGGACAGGGCGACCGGGAGCAATCAGCCCCAGCATTTT.

The V and J genes are TRBV7-3 and TRBJ1-5, with D possibly being TRBD1 (6 bases). V was pared by 5 bases and J by 5 bases, with 10 bases between. The CDR3 loop spans 13 amino acids. Germline loops: CDR1 SGHTA, CDR2 FQGTGA. The DNA for the CDR3 is TGTGCCAGCAGCAGGGGGGGGGATCAGCCCCAGCATTTT. As protein: CASSRGGDQPQHF.

This clone was detected a few times. The chain carries TRBV28 and TRBJ1-6; perhaps TRBD1 as D (6 bases). The germline V gene encodes CDR1 MDHEN and CDR2 SYDVKM. V gave up 7 bases and J gave up 6 bases, with 13 bases separating them. The CDR3 is made up of 14 amino acids. CDR3 nucleotide sequence: TGTGCCAGCATCTTGGACAGTCGTAATTCACCCCTCCACTTT. Residues: CASILDSRNSPLHF. Together with reference TRBV28 and TRBJ1-6, the CDR3 gives the full variable domain: DVKVTQSSRYLVKRTGEKVFLECVQDMDHENMFWYRQDPGLGLRLIYFSYDVKMKEKGDIPEGYSVSREKKERFSLILESASTNQTSMYLCASILDSRNSPLHFGNGTRLTVT.

The sample holds one count of this clone. This chain uses TRBV5-1 with TRBJ2-3; D call uncertain. Deletions cut 4 bases from V and 3 bases from J, with 15 bases between. CDR3 length: 15 amino acids. Germline CDR1 and CDR2: SGHRS and YFSETQ. CDR3 in amino acids: CASSHRAGTTDTQYF. As DNA, the CDR3 is TGCGCCAGCAGCCACCGAGCAGGCACAACAGATACGCAGTATTTT.

DNA for the CDR3: TGCGCCAGCACCCCCCCGGACAGGGGCCCCCCATACGAGCAGTACTTC. This sequence encodes CASTPPDRGPPYEQYF. V gene TRBV5-1 combines with J gene TRBJ2-7; 9 bases agree with TRBD1. The germline V gene has CDR1 SGHRS and CDR2 YFSETQ. J gave up 4 bases and V 6 bases, and 14 bases lay outside the gene matches. The CDR3 length is 16 residues. Combining the CDR3 with reference TRBV5-1 and TRBJ2-7 gives the whole variable domain KAGVTQTPRYLIKTRGQQVTLSCSPISGHRSVSWYQQTPGQGLQFLFEYFSETQRNKGNFPGRFSGRQFSNSRSEMNVSTLELGDSALYLCASTPPDRGPPYEQYFGPGTRLTVT.

V gene TRBV2 combines with J gene TRBJ1-2; the D is unclear. The ends were cut back, 6 bases at V and 7 bases at J, with 15 bases in the middle. The CDR3 contains 13 residues. From germline, CDR1 is SNHLY and CDR2 FYNNEI. The CDR3 DNA is TGTGCCAGCAGCGACCGCCGGGAAGCTGGCTACACCTTC. Translating gives CASSDRREAGYTF. The variable domain in full, with the rest retrieved from reference TRBV2 and TRBJ1-2, is EPEVTQTPSHQVTQMGQEVILRCVPISNHLYFYWYRQILGQKVEFLVSFYNNEISEKSEIFDDQFSVERPDGSNFTLKIRSTKLEDSAMYFCASSDRREAGYTFGSGTRLTVV.

The chain couples TRBV5-6 to TRBJ1-1; D is ambiguous. The V gene's germline CDR1 is SGHDT and CDR2 YYEEEE. Trimming left V 2 bases short and J 4 bases short, with 6 bases between. The CDR3 runs 12 residues. Here the CDR3 reads CASSFTVTEAFF. The CDR3 nucleotides are TGTGCCAGCAGCTTTACGGTCACTGAAGCTTTCTTT.

The V and J genes are TRBV5-5 and TRBJ2-3; the match to TRBD2 covers 11 bases. Trimming took 4 bases from V and 8 from J; bases not matched to a gene: 9. The germline gives CDR1 SGHKS, CDR2 YYEKEE (reference sequence). This CDR3 is built from 15 residues. The CDR3 is CASSLVLAGVGTQYF. The CDR3 DNA reads as TGTGCCAGCAGCCTCGTACTAGCGGGAGTGGGTACGCAGTATTTT.

The chain employs TRBV25-1 and TRBJ2-7; no clear D gene. Trimming took 2 bases from V and 2 from J, leaving 10 bases between them. The CDR3 has 14 residues. CDR1 and CDR2 from the germline V gene are MGHDK and SYGVNS. The CDR3 DNA reads as TGTGCCAGCAGTGAAGTGGGCACAGCCTACGAGCAGTACTTC. This encodes CASSEVGTAYEQYF.

The chain recombines TRBV2 with TRBJ2-7; 7 bases agree with TRBD2. CDR1 is SNHLY and CDR2 is FYNNEI in the germline V gene. The CDR3 spans 15 residues. Trimming at V came to 2 bases and at J to 3 bases, leaving 7 bases not matched to a gene. The CDR3: CASSESVGTIYEQYF. The CDR3 region has the DNA TGTGCCAGCAGTGAATCCGTAGGGACTATCTACGAGCAGTACTTC. The full variable domain, completed using reference TRBV2 and TRBJ2-7, is EPEVTQTPSHQVTQMGQEVILRCVPISNHLYFYWYRQILGQKVEFLVSFYNNEISEKSEIFDDQFSVERPDGSNFTLKIRSTKLEDSAMYFCASSESVGTIYEQYFGPGTRLTVT.

The CDR3 spells CASSSLSGLAGVNYNEQFF. The DNA for the CDR3 is TGTGCCAGCAGTTCCCTCTCGGGACTAGCGGGAGTAAACTACAATGAGCAGTTCTTC. The chain combines TRBV28 with TRBJ2-1, with 14 nucleotides matching TRBD2. Germline CDR1 is MDHEN and CDR2 is SYDVKM. V shed 4 bases, J shed 3 bases, and the junction held 11 bases outside the gene matches. This CDR3 spans 19 amino acids.

This clone showed up many times. The chain links TRBV19 to TRBJ1-1, with a weak D call TRBD1 (6 bases). CDR1 is LNHDA, CDR2 SQIVND, per germline (reference sequence). The CDR3 length is 14 residues. V shed 5 bases and J shed 4 bases, with 14 bases lying between them. The CDR3 loop reads CASSAITGTTEAFF. The DNA of the CDR3 is TGTGCCAGTAGTGCGATAACAGGGACCACTGAAGCTTTCTTT.

The chain recombines TRBV29-1 with TRBJ1-1; 7 bases agree with TRBD1. V was pared by 7 bases and J by 0 bases, with 5 bases of the junction left unmatched. CDR3 length: 13 residues. Germline V gene data show CDR1 as SQVTM and CDR2 as ANQGSEA. The CDR3 loop reads CSGEGQLNTEAFF. The DNA for the CDR3 is TGCAGCGGAGAGGGACAGCTGAACACTGAAGCTTTCTTT.

The chain employs TRBV4-3 and TRBJ2-7, with D possibly TRBD1 on 5 matching bases. Per germline, CDR1 LGHNA and CDR2 YSLEER. V lost 0 bases and J lost 4, with 10 bases in between. The CDR3 consists of 14 residues. CDR3 in amino acids: CASSQDPGFYEQYF. CDR3 nucleotide sequence: TGCGCCAGCAGCCAAGATCCAGGGTTTTACGAGCAGTACTTC.

In DNA form, the CDR3 reads TGTGCCAGCAGCGTCTCCTCGACTGCCCAAGAGACCCAGTACTTC. Translation gives CASSVSSTAQETQYF. This chain connects TRBV5-4 to TRBJ2-5; no clear D gene. Germline assignment: CDR1 SGHNT and CDR2 YYREEE (reference sequence). The CDR3 extends over 15 amino acids. V gave up 4 bases and J gave up 1 base, with 14 bases separating them.

The chain couples TRBV28 to TRBJ1-5; D remains unclear. Germline V gives CDR1 MDHEN, CDR2 SYDVKM. This CDR3 is built from 14 residues. The V end lost 6 bases, the J end lost 0 bases, and 9 bases lay between the germline ends. DNA for the CDR3: TGTGCCAGCAGCCCCGTCAGTAGCAATCAGCCCCAGCATTTT. This encodes CASSPVSSNQPQHF.

This clone was seen only a few times. The chain employs TRBV6-5 and TRBJ1-1, with TRBD1 as a possible D gene (6 bases). This CDR3 comprises 14 residues. V was cut by 5 bases and J by 3 bases, with 13 bases left in between. Germline-derived CDR1 and CDR2 are MNHEY and SVGAGI. DNA for the CDR3: TGTGCCAGCAGTGCCTATTCAGGGGACACTGAAGCTTTCTTT. Translation gives CASSAYSGDTEAFF.

By share of the sample, this clone is medium-sized (0.01 to 0.1%). The gene calls are TRBV6-1 and TRBJ1-5; maybe TRBD1 (6 bases). Germline V gene lookup returns CDR1 MNHNS and CDR2 SASEGT. CDR3 length: 15 amino acids. V lost 2 bases and J lost 6, with 14 bases in between. CDR3 protein: CASSEWGEGGQPQHF. The CDR3 region has the DNA TGTGCCAGCAGTGAATGGGGGGAGGGGGGTCAGCCCCAGCATTTT.

The rearrangement links TRBV6-5 to TRBJ1-2; unclear D gene. The CDR3 contains 16 residues. Germline assignment: CDR1 MNHEY and CDR2 SVGAGI. The V gene lost 0 bases and the J gene lost 4 bases, with 15 bases spanning the gap. CDR3 residues: CASSYSRGRPLYGYTF. The CDR3 nucleotides read TGTGCCAGCAGTTACTCGAGAGGGCGGCCACTCTATGGCTACACCTTC.

The chain uses TRBV9 and TRBJ1-4, with D possibly matching TRBD1 (5 bases). The germline V gene has CDR1 SGDLS and CDR2 YYNGEE. The CDR3 is 15 amino acids. Trimming left V 4 bases short and J 8 bases short, with 18 bases between. Here the CDR3 reads CASSKTASPVEKLFF. The CDR3 nucleotides are TGTGCCAGCAGCAAGACAGCGTCGCCGGTGGAAAAACTGTTTTTT.

This clone was detected only once. The chain recombines TRBV5-4 with TRBJ1-1; D uncertain. V gave up 6 bases and J gave up 0 bases, with 3 bases separating them. CDR1 is SGHNT, CDR2 YYREEE, per germline (reference sequence). The CDR3 is 11 residues long. In nucleotides, the CDR3 is TGTGCCAGCATCATGAACACTGAAGCTTTCTTT. It codes for CASIMNTEAFF.

This clone turned up a few times. The chain links TRBV6-5 to TRBJ1-2, with 9 bases matching TRBD1. Trimming removed 5 bases from V and 6 bases from J; junction bases left unmatched: 7. Germline V gene sequence: CDR1 MNHEY, CDR2 SVGAGI. The CDR3 runs 14 residues. The CDR3 here is CASSKDRGGDGYTF. The CDR3 bases are TGTGCCAGCAGTAAGGACAGGGGAGGGGATGGCTACACCTTC.

The J gene is TRBJ1-5, the V gene TRBV19, with D hard to call. Trimming took 5 bases from V and 1 from J, leaving 12 bases between them. Germline V gene lookup returns CDR1 LNHDA and CDR2 SQIVND (reference sequence). This CDR3 contains 15 residues. The CDR3 region has the DNA TGTGCCAGTAGTTGGTCAGGCTTGAGCAATCAGCCCCAGCATTTT. Translating gives CASSWSGLSNQPQHF.

This rearrangement joins TRBV27 to TRBJ1-5, with TRBD1 matching over 8 bases. This CDR3 is 14 amino acids long. V lost 5 bases and J lost 6; bases outside the gene matches: 6. Looked up from germline, CDR1 is MNHEY and CDR2 is SMNVEV (reference sequence). The CDR3 DNA is TGTGCCAGCAGTATAACAGGGGGTGGTCAGCCCCAGCATTTT. Translating it yields CASSITGGGQPQHF.

This rearrangement joins TRBV27 to TRBJ2-2; TRBD2 might be the D (6 bases). The germline V and J ends were trimmed by 0 bases and 6 bases, with 14 bases remaining between them. CDR1 and CDR2 from the germline V gene are MNHEY and SMNVEV (reference sequence). The CDR3 has 16 residues. Here the CDR3 reads CASSLSLGVAAGELFF. The CDR3 coding sequence is TGTGCCAGCAGTTTATCGCTCGGGGTAGCGGCCGGGGAGCTGTTTTTT.

The V gene is TRBV5-1, the J gene TRBJ2-7; 10 bases match TRBD1. V lost 6 bases, J lost 3 bases, and 9 bases stayed unmatched. Germline V gives CDR1 SGHRS, CDR2 YFSETQ. CDR3 length equals 15 residues. CDR3 DNA: TGCGCCAGCAAGAGGGTCGGGACAGGGGACTACGAGCAGTACTTC. The encoded protein is CASKRVGTGDYEQYF. The variable domain in full, completed from reference TRBV5-1 and TRBJ2-7, reads KAGVTQTPRYLIKTRGQQVTLSCSPISGHRSVSWYQQTPGQGLQFLFEYFSETQRNKGNFPGRFSGRQFSNSRSEMNVSTLELGDSALYLCASKRVGTGDYEQYFGPGTRLTVT.

V and J are TRBV2 and TRBJ1-2; perhaps TRBD1 as D (5 bases). Looked up from germline, CDR1 is SNHLY and CDR2 is FYNNEI. The CDR3 is made up of 13 amino acids. Trimming removed 0 bases from V and 8 bases from J, with 10 bases in between. The CDR3 DNA sequence: TGTGCCAGCAGTGAAGCAGGGGCCGGAGGCTACACCTTC. As protein: CASSEAGAGGYTF.